A single sample is the source of the 26 T cell receptor beta chains below, sequenced in a study of blood T cell repertoires in COVID-19. Only in-frame clones appear in the TCRdb table, and some are missing; sequencing was by immunoSEQ multiplex PCR. Of more than 300,000 clones listed, around nine tenths are singletons. Sequenced input: peripheral blood. These receptors were collected from a woman aged 70-85 years with COVID-19, enrolled during active disease.

V is TRBV6-6 and J is TRBJ1-6; 7 positions agree with TRBD1. Per the germline V gene, CDR1 is MNHNY and CDR2 is SVGAGI (reference sequence). V dropped 0 bases and J dropped 7; count of bases not matched to a gene: 6. CDR3 length: 16 amino acids. CDR3 protein: CASSYSVTGENSPLHF. The CDR3 region has the DNA TGTGCCAGCAGTTACTCAGTAACAGGGGAAAATTCACCCCTCCACTTT.

The chain has TRBV9 and TRBJ1-1, with D perhaps TRBD1 (5 bases). The CDR3 sequence is 15 residues long. V dropped 5 bases and J dropped 2 bases, with 16 bases sitting between them. Per germline, CDR1 SGDLS and CDR2 YYNGEE. CDR3 sequence (DNA): TGTGCCAGCAGGGCGGGGCCGGGAGGAAACACTGAAGCTTTCTTT. Protein sequence: CASRAGPGGNTEAFF.

This sequence joins TRBV23-1 and TRBJ2-5; D ambiguous. TRBV23-1 is an ORF; its function is uncertain. The V end was cut by 0 bases, the J end by 5 bases, with 10 bases between. This CDR3 contains 14 residues. CDR3 sequence (DNA): TGCGCCAGCAGTCAATCGTACAGATCGGAGACCCAGTACTTC. As protein: CASSQSYRSETQYF.

The V and J genes are TRBV7-2 and TRBJ2-7; no clear D. The CDR3 has 15 residues. V was clipped by 3 bases and J by 4 bases, with 16 bases between them. Germline V gene data show CDR1 as SGHTA and CDR2 as FQGNSA. The CDR3 DNA reads TGTGCCAGCAGCTTTGCCTGGTCGAGTTCGTACGAGCAGTACTTC. Translation gives CASSFAWSSSYEQYF. Looking up the rest from reference TRBV7-2 and TRBJ2-7 gives the full variable domain: GAGVSQSPSNKVTEKGKDVELRCDPISGHTALYWYRQSLGQGLEFLIYFQGNSAPDKSGLPSDRFSAERTGGSVSTLTIQRTQQEDSAVYLCASSFAWSSSYEQYFGPGTRLTVT.

V usage is TRBV7-2 and J usage is TRBJ1-5; 10 bases fit TRBD1. The junction had 6 bases not matched to a gene; V was cut back by 4 bases and J by 6 bases. There are 15 residues in the CDR3. Germline V gene sequence: CDR1 SGHTA, CDR2 FQGNSA. Written as DNA, the CDR3 is TGTGCCAGCAGCTGGGACAGGGGAGGCTCTCAGCCCCAGCATTTT. Translation gives CASSWDRGGSQPQHF.

V is TRBV7-9 and J is TRBJ2-5; D might be TRBD1 (5 bases). This CDR3 has 14 amino acids. V was pared by 5 bases and J by 1 base, with 11 bases between. Germline assignment: CDR1 SEHNR and CDR2 FQNEAQ (reference sequence). CDR3 protein: CASSPSGIQETQYF. CDR3 nucleotides: TGTGCCAGCAGCCCATCAGGGATCCAAGAGACCCAGTACTTC.

This chain joins TRBV5-6 and TRBJ1-2; the D is unclear. Trimming cost V 1 base and J 0 bases, with 7 bases left between them. Germline assignment: CDR1 SGHDT and CDR2 YYEEEE. This CDR3 has 14 residues. CDR3: CASSLTDTNYGYTF. CDR3 DNA: TGTGCCAGCAGCTTGACAGACACTAACTATGGCTACACCTTC.

For this clone: The same CDR3 also results from other DNA sequences found in this sample. The J gene is TRBJ1-2, the V gene TRBV7-2, with 8 bases aligning to TRBD1. V gave up 1 base and J gave up 7 bases; unmatched junction bases: 5. The CDR3 is 14 residues long. Germline CDR1 is SGHTA and CDR2 is FQGNSA. The CDR3 sequence: CASSLGQGARGYTF. CDR3 DNA: TGTGCCAGCAGCTTAGGTCAGGGGGCTCGTGGCTACACCTTC.

The chain has TRBV5-1 and TRBJ2-5, with TRBD1 identical over 7 bases. The CDR3 is made up of 14 amino acids. After removal of 0 bases from V and 2 bases from J, the junction contained 1 base not matched to a gene. Looked up from germline, CDR1 is SGHRS and CDR2 is YFSETQ. In DNA form, the CDR3 reads TGCGCCAGCAGCTTGGTGGGACAGCAAGAGACCCAGTACTTC. Residues: CASSLVGQQETQYF.

The chain uses TRBV6-2 or TRBV6-3 and TRBJ1-2, with D possibly matching TRBD1 (6 bases). The germline CDR1 and CDR2 sequences are MNHEY and SVGEGT. Trimming removed 8 bases at V and 6 bases at J, with 19 bases between. The CDR3 has 14 amino acids. The CDR3 region is CASGLSGTTHGYTF. CDR3 in DNA: TGTGCCAGCGGCCTGTCCGGGACAACCCATGGCTACACCTTC.

As to this clone: Its ends do not fully match the called genes, so a read error is possible. The chain combines TRBV6-5 with TRBJ1-2; unclear D gene. Germline-derived CDR1 and CDR2 are MNHEY and SVGAGI. There are 13 residues in the CDR3. In nucleotides, the CDR3 is TGTGCCAGCACTTACGCCGAGCACTATGGCTACACCTTC. It translates to CASTYAEHYGYTF.

The chain recombines TRBV15 with TRBJ2-1; perhaps TRBD2 as D (5 bases). Deletions cut 3 bases from V and 0 bases from J, with 9 bases between. The CDR3 spans 15 residues. From germline, CDR1 is LNHNV and CDR2 YYDKDF (reference sequence). The CDR3, as DNA: TGTGCCACCAGCAGTCCGGACTCCTCCTACAATGAGCAGTTCTTC. Encoded protein: CATSSPDSSYNEQFF.

This chain links TRBV5-8 with TRBJ2-5, with 7 bases fitting TRBD1. Germline loops: CDR1 SGHTS, CDR2 YDEGEE. The CDR3 consists of 14 residues. The trim removed 4 bases at V and 5 bases at J, leaving 8 bases unmatched. The chain's CDR3 is CASSLTGSRETQYF. In DNA form, the CDR3 reads TGTGCCAGCAGCCTGACAGGGAGTCGGGAGACCCAGTACTTC. Full variable domain (missing parts from reference TRBV5-8 and TRBJ2-5): EAGVTQSPTHLIKTRGQQATLRCSPISGHTSVYWYQQALGLGLQFLLWYDEGEERNRGNFPPRFSGRQFPNYSSELNVNALELEDSALYLCASSLTGSRETQYFGPGTRLLVL.

This sequence joins TRBV5-4 and TRBJ2-7; TRBD2 is a possible D gene (5 bases). Trimming shortened V by 4 bases and J by 4 bases, and 21 bases separated the two germline ends. Germline CDR1 and CDR2: SGHNT and YYREEE (reference sequence). The CDR3 totals 16 residues. For the CDR3, the DNA is TGTGCCAGCAGCGCACAAACCGGGATATTAAGTTACGAGCAGTACTTC. This translates into CASSAQTGILSYEQYF.

This sequence joins TRBV4-3 and TRBJ2-7; D unclear. Trimming cost V 0 bases and J 7 bases, with 10 bases left between them. CDR3 size: 13 residues. Germline CDR1 LGHNA, CDR2 YSLEER. Here the CDR3 reads CASSQDLVWEQYF. Written as DNA, the CDR3 is TGCGCCAGCAGCCAAGATTTAGTGTGGGAGCAGTACTTC.

CDR3 DNA sequence: TGTGCCTGGAGTGTACAGCGGGGACAGCCCCAGCATTTT. This codes for CAWSVQRGQPQHF. V gene TRBV30 combines with J gene TRBJ1-5; the D is unclear. The ends were cut back, 0 bases at V and 7 bases at J, with 10 bases in the middle. The CDR3 contains 13 residues. CDR1 is GTSNPN and CDR2 is SVGIG in the germline V gene (reference sequence).

The chain uses TRBV3-1 (or the pseudogene TRBV3-2) and TRBJ2-2, with D possibly being TRBD1 (5 bases). From germline, CDR1 is LGHDT and CDR2 YNNKEL (reference sequence). V was shortened by 2 bases and J by 10 bases, with 8 bases between the two germline ends. This CDR3 is 12 amino acids long. The chain's CDR3 is CASSQIGEELFF. The DNA for the CDR3 is TGTGCCAGCAGCCAAATAGGGGAGGAGCTGTTTTTT.

Written as DNA, the CDR3 is TGTGCCAGCAGTCCGCAGACAAGGGGGATAACAGATACGCAGTATTTT. Protein product: CASSPQTRGITDTQYF. The chain uses TRBV27 and TRBJ2-3; possible D gene TRBD1, 6 bases. The germline V gene has CDR1 MNHEY and CDR2 SMNVEV (reference sequence). Trimming cost V 5 bases and J 3 bases, with 18 bases left between them. This CDR3 has 16 amino acids.

This clone was found a few times. The chain combines TRBV9 with TRBJ2-1, with D tentatively TRBD2 (6 bases). This CDR3 contains 15 residues. CDR1 is SGDLS and CDR2 is YYNGEE in the germline V gene. Trimming stripped 0 bases from V and 2 bases from J, with 9 bases between. CDR3 nucleotide sequence: TGTGCCAGCAGCGTAGTGGAGGGAGCCTACAATGAGCAGTTCTTC. It specifies CASSVVEGAYNEQFF.

This rearrangement joins TRBV9 to TRBJ2-3, with D unresolved. The CDR3 is made up of 14 amino acids. V was shortened by 1 base and J by 6 bases, with 12 bases between the two germline ends. Germline V lookup: CDR1 SGDLS, CDR2 YYNGEE. Written as DNA, the CDR3 is TGTGCCAGCAGCGTACTCAGCCCCGGGGATACGCAGTATTTT. The encoded protein is CASSVLSPGDTQYF.

Only a few counts were recorded for this clone. The chain joins TRBV20-1 to TRBJ2-1; D remains ambiguous. The germline CDR1 and CDR2 sequences are DFQATT and SNEGSKA (reference sequence). V lost 3 bases and J 6 bases, leaving 15 bases between the germline ends. The CDR3 length is 14 residues. The CDR3 DNA reads as TGCAGTGCTAGTACAGATTACCTATTCAATGAGCAGTTCTTC. This gives the protein CSASTDYLFNEQFF.

The CDR3 DNA reads as TGCAGCGTTTGGGCGAGGGACACTGAAGCTTTCTTT. Its translation: CSVWARDTEAFF. The rearrangement joins TRBV29-1 to TRBJ1-1; D unclear. Germline lookup yields CDR1 SQVTM and CDR2 ANQGSEA. This CDR3 spans 12 amino acids. The V gene lost 5 bases and the J gene lost 3 bases, with 10 bases spanning the gap.

The chain has TRBV7-7 and TRBJ1-2, with D unresolved. Germline V gene sequence: CDR1 SSHAT, CDR2 FNYEAQ (reference sequence). This CDR3 has 12 residues. V was clipped by 5 bases and J by 3 bases, with 7 bases between them. CDR3 sequence (DNA): TGTGCCAGCAGCACATTTCACTATGGCTACACCTTC. It codes for CASSTFHYGYTF.

The CDR3 sequence is CASSLTWEGGGELFF. The CDR3, as DNA: TGTGCCAGCAGCTTAACCTGGGAGGGCGGCGGGGAGCTGTTTTTT. This chain uses TRBV11-3 with TRBJ2-2, with 7 bases lining up with TRBD2. The V gene end was trimmed by 2 bases and the J gene end by 7 bases; junction bases not matched to a gene: 7. Germline CDR1 SGHNT, CDR2 YENEEA. The CDR3 is 15 residues long.

V usage is TRBV24-1 and J usage is TRBJ2-5, with D perhaps matching TRBD2 (6 bases). In germline, CDR1 is KGHDR, CDR2 SFDVKD. The CDR3 is 14 residues long. The V and J ends lost 2 bases and 4 bases respectively, with 10 bases between them. CDR3 region: CATSDSGRRETQYF. In nucleotides, the CDR3 is TGTGCCACCAGTGATTCAGGGAGGCGAGAGACCCAGTACTTC.

V gene TRBV30 combines with J gene TRBJ1-6; D is possibly TRBD1 (6 bases). The CDR3 is 14 amino acids. V gave up 0 bases and J gave up 5 bases, with 8 bases separating them. Germline V gene sequence: CDR1 GTSNPN, CDR2 SVGIG (reference sequence). Written as DNA, the CDR3 is TGTGCCTGGAGTGTTCACAGGGATAATTCACCCCTCCACTTT. Translation gives CAWSVHRDNSPLHF.